These 3 T cell receptor beta chains share one sample of origin, sequenced in a study of T cell repertoires in cytomegalovirus infection. No antigen is known for these receptors. TCRdb processed the reads anew with MiXCR; each CDR3 protein has one entry. The sample yields approximately 730,000 distinct CDR3 sequences, 30% to 40% seen once. The sample consisted of cultured PBMCs, taken from culture after CMV antigen stimulation. The receptor source for this set is a human donor in good health (CMV status not recorded). Some clones in this sample may be carry-over from other donors' samples.

In its sample, this clonotype was seen many times. The chain carries TRBV7-2 and TRBJ2-7, with 9 bases matching TRBD1. The CDR3 loop spans 15 amino acids. V dropped 1 base and J dropped 6; count of bases not matched to a gene: 7. The germline V gene encodes CDR1 SGHTA and CDR2 FQGNSA. The CDR3 sequence: CASSLVRDRVSEQYF. In DNA form, the CDR3 reads TGTGCCAGCAGCTTAGTGAGGGACAGGGTAAGCGAGCAGTACTTC.

V gene TRBV12-3 or TRBV12-4 combines with J gene TRBJ2-7; D is tentatively TRBD1 or TRBD2 (5 bases each). The CDR3 extends over 15 amino acids. Deletions cut 6 bases from V and 7 bases from J, with 22 bases between. CDR3 sequence: CASSAPGLASEEQYF. The DNA of the CDR3 is TGTGCCAGCAGCGCCCCGGGGCTAGCATCGGAAGAGCAGTACTTC.

This clonotype was counted at least ten times. CDR3 bases: TGTGCCAGCAGCTTAGGTGCCGGCTACACCTTC. Its translation: CASSLGAGYTF. The chain carries TRBV7-2 and TRBJ1-2; D not certain. The CDR3 totals 11 residues. Trimming took 1 base from V and 8 from J, leaving 5 bases between them. The V gene's germline CDR1 is SGHTA and CDR2 FQGNSA. The complete variable domain, with remaining parts taken from reference TRBV7-2 and TRBJ1-2, reads GAGVSQSPSNKVTEKGKDVELRCDPISGHTALYWYRQSLGQGLEFLIYFQGNSAPDKSGLPSDRFSAERTGGSVSTLTIQRTQQEDSAVYLCASSLGAGYTFGSGTRLTVV.